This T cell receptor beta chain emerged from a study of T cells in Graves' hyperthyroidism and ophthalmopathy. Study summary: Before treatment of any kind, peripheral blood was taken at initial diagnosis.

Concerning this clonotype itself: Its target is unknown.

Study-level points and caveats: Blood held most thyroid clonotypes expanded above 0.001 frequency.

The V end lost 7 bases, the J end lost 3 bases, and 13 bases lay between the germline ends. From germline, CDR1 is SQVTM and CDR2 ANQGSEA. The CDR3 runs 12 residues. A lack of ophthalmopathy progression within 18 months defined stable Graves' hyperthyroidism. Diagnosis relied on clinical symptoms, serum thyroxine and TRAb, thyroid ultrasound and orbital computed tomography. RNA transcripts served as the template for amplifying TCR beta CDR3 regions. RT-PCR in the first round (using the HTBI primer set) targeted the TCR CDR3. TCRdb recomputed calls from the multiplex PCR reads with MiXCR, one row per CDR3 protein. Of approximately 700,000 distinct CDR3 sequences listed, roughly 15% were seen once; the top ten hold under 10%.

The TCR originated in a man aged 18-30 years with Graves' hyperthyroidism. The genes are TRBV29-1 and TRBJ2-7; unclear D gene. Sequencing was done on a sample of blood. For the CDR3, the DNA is TGCAGCGCCGGCGACAACAACTACGAGCAGTACTTC. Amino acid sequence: CSAGDNNYEQYF.